These T cell receptor beta chains were read from a single sample in a study of Ad26.COV2.S vaccination and SARS-CoV-2 variants. This table comes from immunoSEQ multiplex PCR, and its TCRdb copy is limited to in-frame clones, with some not included. Here the sample spans 290,000 or so clones, about 89% being singletons. Sample: peripheral blood, taken in a trial of Ad26.COV2.S vaccine versus placebo. The receptors stem from a person between 18 and 60 years old who received the Ad26.COV2.S COVID-19 vaccine or a placebo. Both conserved end residues are part of each CDR3. Fields, in order: J gene, D gene, clone size, V gene, CDR3 protein, CDR3 DNA. A D gene is named only where the DNA matches it firmly. Some rows mark clone size as missing; the rest say once, few, many or name a class of expanded clone.

TRBJ1-1,NA,NA,TRBV3-1/TRBV3-2,CASSQYEGGEGMNTEAFF,TGTGCCAGCAGCCAATACGAGGGTGGGGAGGGAATGAACACTGAAGCTTTCTTT
TRBJ1-1,NA,NA,TRBV5-1,CASSLVPANTEAFF,TGCGCCAGCAGCTTGGTACCAGCGAACACTGAAGCTTTCTTT
TRBJ1-1,NA,NA,TRBV29-1,CSAEGHMNTEAFF,TGCAGCGCCGAGGGACACATGAACACTGAAGCTTTCTTT
TRBJ2-3,NA,NA,TRBV7-6,CASSGGGADTQYF,TGTGCCAGCAGCGGGGGAGGCGCAGATACGCAGTATTTT
TRBJ1-2,NA,NA,TRBV4-1,CASSQGAGPNYGYTF,TGCGCCAGCAGCCAAGGAGCCGGGCCCAACTATGGCTACACCTTC
TRBJ1-2,TRBD1,few,TRBV5-4,CASSLAGTVLNYGYTF,TGTGCCAGCAGCTTGGCCGGGACAGTACTTAACTATGGCTACACCTTC
TRBJ1-4,NA,NA,TRBV7-9,CASSPAVATNEKLFF,TGTGCCAGCAGCCCCGCCGTTGCAACTAATGAAAAACTGTTTTTT
TRBJ1-2,NA,NA,TRBV18,CASSPAGDYGYTF,TGTGCCAGCTCACCGGCAGGCGACTATGGCTACACCTTC
TRBJ2-7,TRBD1,NA,TRBV29-1,CSVGGTGYEQYF,TGCAGCGTTGGCGGGACAGGATACGAGCAGTACTTC
TRBJ2-2,TRBD2,NA,TRBV5-1,CASSRGGSALTAGELFF,TGCGCCAGCAGCAGGGGCGGGAGTGCTCTGACGGCCGGGGAGCTGTTTTTT
TRBJ2-7,TRBD2,NA,TRBV6-5,CASSYPGVAGVYEQYF,TGTGCCAGCAGTTACCCGGGGGTAGCGGGGGTCTACGAGCAGTACTTC